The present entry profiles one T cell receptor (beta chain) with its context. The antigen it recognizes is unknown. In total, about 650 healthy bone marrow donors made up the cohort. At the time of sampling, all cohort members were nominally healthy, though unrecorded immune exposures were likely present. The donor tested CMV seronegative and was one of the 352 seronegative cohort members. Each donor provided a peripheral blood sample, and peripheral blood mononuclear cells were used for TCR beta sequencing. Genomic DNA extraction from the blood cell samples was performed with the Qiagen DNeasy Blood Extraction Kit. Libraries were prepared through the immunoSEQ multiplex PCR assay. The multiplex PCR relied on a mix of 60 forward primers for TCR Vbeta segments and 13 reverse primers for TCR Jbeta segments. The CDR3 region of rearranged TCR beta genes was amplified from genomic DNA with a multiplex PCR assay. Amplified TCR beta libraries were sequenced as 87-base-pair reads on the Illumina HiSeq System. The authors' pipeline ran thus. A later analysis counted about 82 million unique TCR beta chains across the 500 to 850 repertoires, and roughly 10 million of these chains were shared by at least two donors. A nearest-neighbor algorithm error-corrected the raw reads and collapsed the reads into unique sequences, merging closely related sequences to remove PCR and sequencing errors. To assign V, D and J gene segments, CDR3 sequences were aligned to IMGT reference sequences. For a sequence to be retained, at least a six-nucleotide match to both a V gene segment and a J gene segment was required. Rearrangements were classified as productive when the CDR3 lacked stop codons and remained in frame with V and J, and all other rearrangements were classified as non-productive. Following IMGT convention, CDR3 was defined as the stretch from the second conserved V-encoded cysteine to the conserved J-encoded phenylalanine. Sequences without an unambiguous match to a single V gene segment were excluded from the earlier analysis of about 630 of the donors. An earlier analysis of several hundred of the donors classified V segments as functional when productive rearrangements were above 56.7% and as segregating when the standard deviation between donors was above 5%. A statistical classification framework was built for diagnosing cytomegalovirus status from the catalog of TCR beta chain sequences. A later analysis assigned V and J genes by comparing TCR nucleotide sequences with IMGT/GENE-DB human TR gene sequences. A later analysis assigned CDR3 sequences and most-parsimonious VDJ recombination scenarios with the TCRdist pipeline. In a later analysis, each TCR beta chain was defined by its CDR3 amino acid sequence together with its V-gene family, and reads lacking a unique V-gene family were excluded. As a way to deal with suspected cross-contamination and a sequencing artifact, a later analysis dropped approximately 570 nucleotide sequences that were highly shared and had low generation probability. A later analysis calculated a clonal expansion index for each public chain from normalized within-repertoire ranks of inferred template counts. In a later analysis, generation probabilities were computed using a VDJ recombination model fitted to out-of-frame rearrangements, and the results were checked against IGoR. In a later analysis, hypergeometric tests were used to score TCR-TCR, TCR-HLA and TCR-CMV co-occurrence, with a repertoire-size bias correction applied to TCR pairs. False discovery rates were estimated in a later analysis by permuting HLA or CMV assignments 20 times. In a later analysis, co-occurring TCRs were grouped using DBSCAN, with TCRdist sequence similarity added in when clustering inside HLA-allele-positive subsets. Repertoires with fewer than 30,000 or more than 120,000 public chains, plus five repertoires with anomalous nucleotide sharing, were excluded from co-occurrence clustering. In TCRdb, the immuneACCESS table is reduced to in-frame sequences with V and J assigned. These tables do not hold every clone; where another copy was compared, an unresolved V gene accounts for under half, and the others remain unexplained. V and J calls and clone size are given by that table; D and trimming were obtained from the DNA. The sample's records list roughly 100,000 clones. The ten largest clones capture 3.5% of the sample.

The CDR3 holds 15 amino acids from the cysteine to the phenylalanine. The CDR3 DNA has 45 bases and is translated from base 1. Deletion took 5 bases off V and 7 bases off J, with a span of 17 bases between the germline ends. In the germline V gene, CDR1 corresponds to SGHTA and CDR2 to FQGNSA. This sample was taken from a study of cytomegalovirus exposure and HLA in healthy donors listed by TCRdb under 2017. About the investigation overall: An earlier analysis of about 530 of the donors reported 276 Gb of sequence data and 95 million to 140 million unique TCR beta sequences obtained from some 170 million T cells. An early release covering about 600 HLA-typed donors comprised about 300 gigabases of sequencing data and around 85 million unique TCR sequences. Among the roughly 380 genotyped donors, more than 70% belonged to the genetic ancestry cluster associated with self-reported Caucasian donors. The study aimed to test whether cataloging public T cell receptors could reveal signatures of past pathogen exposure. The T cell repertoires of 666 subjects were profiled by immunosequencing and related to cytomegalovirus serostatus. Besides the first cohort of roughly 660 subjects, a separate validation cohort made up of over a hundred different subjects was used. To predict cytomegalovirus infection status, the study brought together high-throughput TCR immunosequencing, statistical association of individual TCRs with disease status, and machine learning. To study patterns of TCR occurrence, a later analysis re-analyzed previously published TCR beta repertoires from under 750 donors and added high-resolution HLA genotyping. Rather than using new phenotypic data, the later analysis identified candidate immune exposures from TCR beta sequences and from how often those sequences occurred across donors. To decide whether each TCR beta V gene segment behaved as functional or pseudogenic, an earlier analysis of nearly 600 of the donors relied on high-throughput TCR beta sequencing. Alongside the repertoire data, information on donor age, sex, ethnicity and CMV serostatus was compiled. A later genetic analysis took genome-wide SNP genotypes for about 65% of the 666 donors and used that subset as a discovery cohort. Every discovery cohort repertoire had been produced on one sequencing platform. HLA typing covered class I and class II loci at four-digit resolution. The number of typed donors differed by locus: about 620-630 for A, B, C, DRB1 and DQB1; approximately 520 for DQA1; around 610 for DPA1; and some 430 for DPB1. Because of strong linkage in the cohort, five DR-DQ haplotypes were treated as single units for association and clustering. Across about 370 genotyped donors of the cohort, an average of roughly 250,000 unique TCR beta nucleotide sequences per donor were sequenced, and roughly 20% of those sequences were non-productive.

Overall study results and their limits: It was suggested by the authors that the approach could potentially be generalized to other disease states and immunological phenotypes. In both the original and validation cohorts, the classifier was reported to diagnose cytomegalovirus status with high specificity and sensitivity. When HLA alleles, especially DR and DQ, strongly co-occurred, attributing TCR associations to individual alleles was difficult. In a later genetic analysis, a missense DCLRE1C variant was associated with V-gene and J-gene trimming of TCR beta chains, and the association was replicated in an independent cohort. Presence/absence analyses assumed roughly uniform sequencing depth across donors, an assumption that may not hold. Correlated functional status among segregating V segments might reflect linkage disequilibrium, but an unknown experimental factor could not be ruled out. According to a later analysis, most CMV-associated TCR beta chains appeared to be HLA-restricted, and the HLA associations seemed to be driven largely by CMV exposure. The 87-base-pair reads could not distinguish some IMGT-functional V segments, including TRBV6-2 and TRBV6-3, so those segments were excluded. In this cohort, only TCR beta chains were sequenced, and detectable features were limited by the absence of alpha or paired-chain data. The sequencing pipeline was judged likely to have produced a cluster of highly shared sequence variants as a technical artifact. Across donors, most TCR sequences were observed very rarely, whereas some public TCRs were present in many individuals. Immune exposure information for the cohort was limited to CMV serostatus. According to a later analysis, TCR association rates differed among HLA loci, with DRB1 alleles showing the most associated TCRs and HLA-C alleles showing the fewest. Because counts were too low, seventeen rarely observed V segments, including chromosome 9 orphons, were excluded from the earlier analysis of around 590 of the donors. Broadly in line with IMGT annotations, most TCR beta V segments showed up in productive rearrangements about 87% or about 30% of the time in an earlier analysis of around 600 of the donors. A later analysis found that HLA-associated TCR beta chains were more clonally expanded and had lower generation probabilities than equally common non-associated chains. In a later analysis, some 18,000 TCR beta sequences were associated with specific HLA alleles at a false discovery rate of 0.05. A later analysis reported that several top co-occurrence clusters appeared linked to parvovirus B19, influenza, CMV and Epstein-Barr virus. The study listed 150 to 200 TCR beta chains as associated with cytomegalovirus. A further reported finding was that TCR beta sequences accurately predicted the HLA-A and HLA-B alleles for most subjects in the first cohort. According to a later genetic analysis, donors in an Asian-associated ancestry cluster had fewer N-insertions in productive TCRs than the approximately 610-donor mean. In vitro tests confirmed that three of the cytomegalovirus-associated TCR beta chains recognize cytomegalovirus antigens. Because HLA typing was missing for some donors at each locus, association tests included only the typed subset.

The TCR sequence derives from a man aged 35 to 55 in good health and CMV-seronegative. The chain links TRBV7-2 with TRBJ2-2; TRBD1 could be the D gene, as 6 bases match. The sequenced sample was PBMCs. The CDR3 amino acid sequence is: CASSPTGTTVGELFF. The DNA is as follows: TGTGCCAGCAGCCCTACCGGGACAACGGTCGGGGAGCTGTTTTTT.